These T cell receptor beta chains were read from a single sample in a study of sequential checkpoint blockade in melanoma. Generated by immunoSEQ multiplex PCR, the TCRdb table keeps only in-frame clones and is missing some. The table shows about 17,000 clones, with over 60% occurring only once. Sequencing was performed on CD8+ T cells sorted from blood (inferred from file names), taken from a patient given nivolumab and ipilimumab in sequence. Receptors were obtained from a human donor with melanoma. The CDR3 runs from the conserved cysteine through the conserved F or W. Fields, in order: D gene, V gene, J gene, clone size, CDR3 DNA, CDR3 protein. D genes are given only for firm matches. Size is stated for part of the rows, as once, few or many counts, or as a class when the clone is expanded.

>TRBD1|TRBV11-2|TRBJ1-2|NA
TGTGCCAGCAGCTTAGTACAGGGGCTAGCTAACTATGGCTACACCTTC
CASSLVQGLANYGYTF
>NA|TRBV11-2|TRBJ1-3|NA
TGTGCCAGCAGCGGAGGGGGGGCGCTTGGAAACACCATATATTTT
CASSGGGALGNTIYF
>TRBD2|TRBV7-8|TRBJ2-7|NA
TGTGCCAGCAGCCTGTCCCTAGCGGGGGGGTCCTACGAGCAGTACTTC
CASSLSLAGGSYEQYF
>NA|TRBV7-9|TRBJ1-1|NA
TGTGCCAGCAGCTTGTCGACATACACTGAAGCTTTCTTT
CASSLSTYTEAFF
>TRBD1|TRBV5-1|TRBJ1-1|few
TGCGCCAGCAGTCCAACAGGGGGCTCGGGCACTGAAGCTTTCTTT
CASSPTGGSGTEAFF
>NA|TRBV7-3|TRBJ1-1|few
TGTGCCAGCACCCCCGGGGGGGGCGGGGGCACTGAAGCTTTCTTT
CASTPGGGGGTEAFF
>NA|TRBV2|TRBJ2-5|NA
TGTGCCAGCAGTGAACAAGGGACTCAAGAGACCCAGTACTTC
CASSEQGTQETQYF
>NA|TRBV27|TRBJ1-1|NA
TGTGCCAGCAGACAAGGGGGAGAGCGGGCTTTCTTT
CASRQGGERAFF
>NA|TRBV7-9|TRBJ2-1|NA
TGTGCCAGCAGCTCCTCCTGGGGGGAAGTAAACAATGAGCAGTTCTTC
CASSSSWGEVNNEQFF
>NA|TRBV6-6|TRBJ2-1|NA
TGTGCCAGCAGTTCAGGACAGTCCTACAATGAGCAGTTCTTC
CASSSGQSYNEQFF
>NA|TRBV27|TRBJ2-7|NA
TGTGCCAGCAGTTTAGCGGGGGCGGGGTACGAGCAGTACTTC
CASSLAGAGYEQYF
>TRBD2|TRBV4-3|TRBJ2-1|NA
TGCGCCAGCAGCCAAGTACCTAGCGGGGGGGCCGATGAGCAGTTCTTC
CASSQVPSGGADEQFF
>TRBD2|TRBV6-6|TRBJ2-7|once
TGTGCCAGCAGTTACAGTGGGGGGGGGAACTACGAGCAGTACTTC
CASSYSGGGNYEQYF
>TRBD1|TRBV4-2|TRBJ1-3|NA
TGTGCCAGCAGCCAGGCGGGATACAGGGGGTATGACACCATATATTTT
CASSQAGYRGYDTIYF